Presented here are 32 T cell receptor beta chains from one specimen sequenced in a study of beta chain features in type 1 diabetes. Whole-study results and caveats: Type 1 diabetes patients had TCRB CDR3s that were shorter (moderately but significantly so) in all four CD4+ subsets.

Every bit of the isolated RNA underwent reverse transcription, so sequencing read expressed TCRB transcripts. Measured with immunoSEQ multiplex PCR; TCRdb has only the in-frame clones, and not every one. Among fewer than 350,000 clones listed, approximately 15% were seen once. Their antigens remain unidentified. The sequenced sample was naive CD4+ T cells from blood. The receptor set was obtained from a man aged 18-30 years with type 1 diabetes.

This clone was found once. The chain recombines TRBV7-9 with TRBJ1-2, with 10 bases matching TRBD1. V trimming: 4 bases; J trimming: 8 bases; junction bases outside the gene matches: 7. This CDR3 has 14 amino acids. The germline gives CDR1 SEHNR, CDR2 FQNEAQ (reference sequence). Written as DNA, the CDR3 is TGTGCCAGCAGCTCGGACAGGGGGAGCAGGGGCTACACCTTC. This translates into CASSSDRGSRGYTF. Looking up the rest from reference TRBV7-9 and TRBJ1-2 gives the full variable domain: DTGVSQNPRHKITKRGQNVTFRCDPISEHNRLYWYRQTLGQGPEFLTYFQNEAQLEKSRLLSDRFSAERPKGSFSTLEIQRTEQGDSAMYLCASSSDRGSRGYTFGSGTRLTVV.

This clone was found a few times. The V and J genes are TRBV1 and TRBJ1-5. TRBV1 represents a pseudogene. The CDR3 is 17 residues long. The CDR3 region has the DNA TGCACCAGCAGCCAAGATGTACGGGGACTCAGCAATCAGCCCCAGCATTTT. Translation gives CTSSQDVRGLSNQPQHF.

This clone was detected only a few times. The CDR3 region is CAWSRLAGAYEQYF. The DNA of the CDR3 is TGTGCCTGGAGTAGGTTAGCGGGAGCCTACGAGCAGTACTTC. V is TRBV30 and J is TRBJ2-7; 9 positions match TRBD2. CDR3 length: 14 residues. J gave up 2 bases and V 2 bases, and 4 bases lay outside the gene matches. The germline V gene encodes CDR1 GTSNPN and CDR2 SVGIG (reference sequence). Full variable domain (remainder filled in from reference TRBV30 and TRBJ2-7): SQTIHQWPATLVQPVGSPLSLECTVEGTSNPNLYWYRQAAGRGLQLLFYSVGIGQISSEVPQNLSASRPQDRQFILSSKKLLLSDSGFYLCAWSRLAGAYEQYFGPGTRLTVT.

The chain joins TRBV11-2 to TRBJ2-3; 12 bases fit TRBD2. In germline, CDR1 is SGHAT, CDR2 FQNNGV. With 4 bases clipped from V and 4 bases from J, the junction kept 12 bases outside the gene matches. This CDR3 spans 18 amino acids. The CDR3 region is CASSSRVTSGGAADTQYF. CDR3 DNA sequence: TGTGCCAGCAGCTCGAGGGTGACTAGCGGGGGAGCGGCAGATACGCAGTATTTT.

Only a few counts were recorded for this clone. The chain uses TRBV11-2 and TRBJ2-2, with 15 bases that match TRBD2. Germline lookup yields CDR1 SGHAT and CDR2 FQNNGV. CDR3 length: 19 residues. Losses at the gene ends were 8 bases for V and 6 bases for J; bases not matched to a gene: 16. The CDR3 bases are TGTGCCAGCGCGGTAAAGGGACTAGCGGGAGGCCGAAGGGCCGGGGAGCTGTTTTTT. It is translated as CASAVKGLAGGRRAGELFF.

The rearrangement joins TRBV30 to TRBJ1-1; TRBD1 agrees at 7 bases. The CDR3 contains 14 residues. V lost 3 bases and J lost 1; bases outside the gene matches: 5. Germline values: CDR1 GTSNPN, CDR2 SVGIG (reference sequence). The CDR3 nucleotides read TGTGCCTGGAGCACCGGGACAGCGAACACTGAAGCTTTCTTT. This translates into CAWSTGTANTEAFF.

The genes are TRBV28 and TRBJ2-1; D possibly corresponds to TRBD2 (7 bases). The ends were cut back, 8 bases at V and 5 bases at J, with 22 bases in the middle. This CDR3 region has 16 residues. Germline V gene data show CDR1 as MDHEN and CDR2 as SYDVKM. CDR3 DNA: TGTGCCAGCCAAGGGGGAGGGGCAGGGACCAACAATGAGCAGTTCTTC. Residues: CASQGGGAGTNNEQFF.

This clone came up a few times. For the CDR3, the DNA is TGCGCCAGCAGCTTGGGAGAGCGGATCTTCTACACCCGGGGGAATGAGCAGTTCTTC. Protein sequence: CASSLGERIFYTRGNEQFF. The chain employs TRBV5-1 and TRBJ2-1, with D perhaps matching TRBD2 (6 bases). V was pared by 0 bases and J by 7 bases, with 26 bases between. The CDR3 extends over 19 amino acids. In germline, CDR1 is SGHRS, CDR2 YFSETQ.

The rearrangement joins TRBV5-1 to TRBJ2-5, with a weak D call TRBD1 (5 bases). Germline assignment: CDR1 SGHRS and CDR2 YFSETQ. With 1 base removed from V and 4 bases from J, the gap between germline ends came to 14 bases. This CDR3 is 15 amino acids long. The DNA of the CDR3 is TGCGCCAGCAGCTTGAGCATAGGGGAAGGAGAGACCCAGTACTTC. It codes for CASSLSIGEGETQYF.

This chain links TRBV7-2 with TRBJ2-1, with D perhaps TRBD2 (6 bases). CDR3 size: 14 residues. V was clipped by 2 bases and J by 8 bases, with 13 bases between them. Germline assignment: CDR1 SGHTA and CDR2 FQGNSA. The CDR3: CASSLLVRGDEQFF. The CDR3 DNA reads TGTGCCAGCAGCTTATTAGTGCGGGGCGATGAGCAGTTCTTC.

Only a few counts were recorded for this clone. This sequence joins TRBV5-6 and TRBJ2-2; D call uncertain. Trimming left V 2 bases short and J 6 bases short, with 14 bases between. The length of the CDR3 is 15 residues. Germline V gene data show CDR1 as SGHDT and CDR2 as YYEEEE. The CDR3 region is CASSFTPASAGELFF. DNA for the CDR3: TGTGCCAGCAGCTTTACCCCCGCTTCGGCCGGGGAGCTGTTTTTT.

This clone showed up just a few times. The chain is built from TRBV28 and TRBJ2-3; D may be TRBD2 (5 bases). In germline, CDR1 is MDHEN, CDR2 SYDVKM. The ends were cut back, 3 bases at V and 4 bases at J, with 11 bases in the middle. This CDR3 region has 14 residues. Written as DNA, the CDR3 is TGTGCCAGCAGTTTCGGGGTCGGGGCAGATACGCAGTATTTT. It is translated as CASSFGVGADTQYF.

This chain links TRBV28 with TRBJ2-7; D perhaps matches TRBD1 (6 bases). The CDR3 has 15 amino acids. CDR1 and CDR2 from the germline V gene are MDHEN and SYDVKM. V was pared by 4 bases and J by 0 bases, with 13 bases between. The CDR3 region has the DNA TGTGCCAGCAGTTCAGGAGACAGGCACTCCTACGAGCAGTACTTC. Protein product: CASSSGDRHSYEQYF.

The chain is built from TRBV7-9 and TRBJ1-5; a possible D gene is TRBD1 (5 bases). This CDR3 spans 13 amino acids. CDR1 SEHNR and CDR2 FQNEAQ come from the germline V gene (reference sequence). The V end lost 6 bases, the J end lost 4 bases, and 10 bases lay between the germline ends. DNA of the CDR3: TGTGCCAGCAGTAAGGAGGGGAATCAGCCCCAGCATTTT. Its translation is CASSKEGNQPQHF.

This clone was observed a few times. The genes are TRBV7-9 and TRBJ2-1; 12 nucleotides match TRBD2. With V trimmed by 5 bases and J by 4 bases, 3 bases remained unmatched. CDR3 size: 15 residues. Germline values: CDR1 SEHNR, CDR2 FQNEAQ (reference sequence). The CDR3 loop reads CASSQGLAGYNEQFF. The CDR3, as DNA: TGTGCCAGCAGCCAAGGACTAGCGGGGTACAATGAGCAGTTCTTC.

To note about this clone: The germline gene is not matched at one end of the junction; a read error may be the cause. The chain is built from TRBV20-1 and TRBJ2-1; D might be TRBD2 (6 bases). Germline V gene data show CDR1 as DFQATT and CDR2 as SNEGSKA (reference sequence). This CDR3 has 11 amino acids. The DNA for the CDR3 is TGCAGTGCGATTGCAAACCCTCGGGAGATCTTC. It is translated as CSAIANPREIF.

This clone was counted a single time. The chain couples TRBV18 to TRBJ1-1; D is unresolved. The germline V gene encodes CDR1 KGHSH and CDR2 LQKENI. V shed 1 base and J shed 6 bases, with 9 bases lying between them. The CDR3 totals 13 residues. Here the CDR3 DNA reads TGTGCCAGCTCACCACTGGCTTTGGCTGAAGCTTTCTTT. Protein sequence: CASSPLALAEAFF.

Of note for this clone: Other DNA sequences in the same sample also yield this CDR3. V and J are TRBV5-1 and TRBJ2-7; TRBD1 might be the D (5 bases). Germline V gives CDR1 SGHRS, CDR2 YFSETQ. CDR3 length: 14 residues. Deletions cut 3 bases from V and 0 bases from J, with 10 bases between. This chain's CDR3 is CASSWGPSSYEQYF. The CDR3 DNA reads as TGCGCCAGCAGCTGGGGCCCGAGCTCCTACGAGCAGTACTTC.

This clone was detected a few times. The chain carries TRBV11-2 and TRBJ2-7; TRBD2 might be the D (5 bases). This CDR3 region has 15 residues. Germline CDR1 reads SGHAT; CDR2 reads FQNNGV. Between the trimmed V and J ends, which lost 0 bases and 7 bases, there was a span of 16 bases. CDR3: CASSLEVPRSGEQYF. In DNA form, the CDR3 reads TGTGCCAGCAGCTTAGAGGTCCCCAGGTCGGGGGAGCAGTACTTC.

This clone was counted only a few times. The CDR3 nucleotides are TGCGCCAGCAAGATACCGGGACAGGCCTATGGCTACACCTTC. Its protein product is CASKIPGQAYGYTF. The rearrangement uses TRBV5-1 and TRBJ1-2; 8 bases agree with TRBD1. V lost 6 bases to trimming and J lost 4 bases; unmatched junction nucleotides: 8. Germline V lookup: CDR1 SGHRS, CDR2 YFSETQ. The CDR3 contains 14 residues.

This chain uses TRBV11-2 with TRBJ2-7; 8 bases map to TRBD1. The CDR3 consists of 16 residues. Trimming removed 0 bases from V and 5 bases from J; junction bases left unmatched: 9. The germline V gene encodes CDR1 SGHAT and CDR2 FQNNGV. CDR3 coding DNA: TGTGCCAGCAGCTTAGATTGGAGGACAGGGTTGCACGAGCAGTACTTC. This sequence encodes CASSLDWRTGLHEQYF. Full variable domain (rest looked up from reference TRBV11-2 and TRBJ2-7): EAGVAQSPRYKIIEKRQSVAFWCNPISGHATLYWYQQILGQGPKLLIQFQNNGVVDDSQLPKDRFSAERLKGVDSTLKIQPAKLEDSAVYLCASSLDWRTGLHEQYFGPGTRLTVT.

This clone was seen a handful of times. The J gene is TRBJ1-1, the V gene TRBV28; D is perhaps TRBD1 (6 bases). Trimming shortened V by 6 bases and J by 0 bases, and 11 bases separated the two germline ends. This CDR3 comprises 14 residues. CDR1 and CDR2 from the germline V gene are MDHEN and SYDVKM. The CDR3 DNA reads as TGTGCCAGCAGCCCGGACAGCCTGAACACTGAAGCTTTCTTT. Translating gives CASSPDSLNTEAFF.

This clone was found a few times. The chain carries TRBV4-3 and TRBJ2-1; 11 bases match TRBD2. The CDR3 covers 18 residues. Looked up from germline, CDR1 is LGHNA and CDR2 is YSLEER. V was clipped by 0 bases and J by 4 bases; unmatched bases: 8. The CDR3 sequence is CASSQDLSGGAGYNEQFF. In DNA form, the CDR3 reads TGCGCCAGCAGCCAAGATCTTAGCGGGGGGGCCGGTTACAATGAGCAGTTCTTC.

This clone was recorded a few times. V and J are TRBV7-9 and TRBJ2-7, with 7 bases matching TRBD1. Germline V gene lookup returns CDR1 SEHNR and CDR2 FQNEAQ (reference sequence). V trimming: 3 bases; J trimming: 3 bases; junction bases outside the gene matches: 8. This CDR3 spans 15 amino acids. CDR3 sequence: CASSFSASGGYEQYF. CDR3 sequence (DNA): TGTGCCAGCAGCTTCTCCGCATCAGGGGGCTACGAGCAGTACTTC.

The sample holds a few counts of this clone. This chain connects TRBV6-5 to TRBJ1-2, with unresolved D. Germline V gene data show CDR1 as MNHEY and CDR2 as SVGAGI. The CDR3 is 14 residues long. Trimming took 4 bases from V and 0 from J, leaving 9 bases between them. CDR3 DNA sequence: TGTGCCAGCAGTTCACCTACGGCTAACTATGGCTACACCTTC. It codes for CASSSPTANYGYTF.

The V gene is TRBV5-4, the J gene TRBJ2-5, with 11 positions matching TRBD2. This CDR3 has 18 amino acids. Germline V gives CDR1 SGHNT, CDR2 YYREEE (reference sequence). Trimming cost V 0 bases and J 4 bases; bases outside gene matches: 11. CDR3 amino acids: CASSLGLAGGSKGETQYF. CDR3 nucleotides: TGTGCCAGCAGCTTGGGGCTAGCGGGGGGCAGCAAAGGAGAGACCCAGTACTTC. Full variable domain (rest looked up from reference TRBV5-4 and TRBJ2-5): ETGVTQSPTHLIKTRGQQVTLRCSSQSGHNTVSWYQQALGQGPQFIFQYYREEENGRGNFPPRFSGLQFPNYSSELNVNALELDDSALYLCASSLGLAGGSKGETQYFGPGTRLLVL.

The rearrangement joins TRBV30 to TRBJ1-1; weak D call: TRBD1 (6 bases). V lost 4 bases, J lost 11 bases, and 20 bases lay in between. The V gene's germline CDR1 is GTSNPN and CDR2 SVGIG (reference sequence). The CDR3 extends over 13 amino acids. The CDR3: CAWKAGADFGAFF. The CDR3 DNA reads as TGTGCCTGGAAAGCAGGGGCGGATTTCGGGGCTTTCTTT.

The chain combines TRBV30 with TRBJ1-1; a possible D gene is TRBD1 (6 bases). Germline CDR1 reads GTSNPN; CDR2 reads SVGIG (reference sequence). The V gene lost 3 bases and the J gene lost 4 bases, with 15 bases spanning the gap. The CDR3 is 14 amino acids. CDR3 DNA sequence: TGTGCCTGGAGGCGCGAGGTGGGGGCCACTGAAGCTTTCTTT. Protein sequence: CAWRREVGATEAFF.

The genes are TRBV5-4 and TRBJ1-2; D remains unclear. This CDR3 contains 11 residues. V lost 9 bases and J lost 4, with 10 bases in between. Germline CDR1 and CDR2: SGHNT and YYREEE (reference sequence). The CDR3 DNA sequence: TGTGCCACCGAGGGAGCCTATGGCTACACCTTC. Translation: CATEGAYGYTF. The full variable domain, its missing parts supplied by reference TRBV5-4 and TRBJ1-2, is ETGVTQSPTHLIKTRGQQVTLRCSSQSGHNTVSWYQQALGQGPQFIFQYYREEENGRGNFPPRFSGLQFPNYSSELNVNALELDDSALYLCATEGAYGYTFGSGTRLTVV.

This clone was observed a few times. The V and J genes are TRBV6-5 and TRBJ2-7; no definite D call. V was pared by 2 bases and J by 0 bases, with 11 bases between. There are 15 residues in the CDR3. CDR1 and CDR2 (germline): MNHEY, SVGAGI. CDR3 region: CASSYHTRSSYEQYF. The CDR3 DNA reads TGTGCCAGCAGTTACCATACAAGGAGCTCCTACGAGCAGTACTTC.

The V call is TRBV5-1, the J call TRBJ2-1, with D perhaps TRBD2 (7 bases). The V and J ends lost 5 bases and 4 bases respectively, with 16 bases between them. There are 15 residues in the CDR3. CDR1 and CDR2 (germline): SGHRS, YFSETQ. CDR3 residues: CASSPGVAGYNEQFF. The CDR3 coding sequence is TGCGCCAGCAGTCCAGGGGTAGCGGGTTACAATGAGCAGTTCTTC.

The V and J genes are TRBV7-9 and TRBJ2-1, with 9 bases that match TRBD2. This CDR3 region has 18 residues. Trimming at V came to 3 bases and at J to 5 bases, leaving 14 bases not matched to a gene. Germline V gene lookup returns CDR1 SEHNR and CDR2 FQNEAQ (reference sequence). CDR3 bases: TGTGCCAGCAGCTTGGGAGTACTGCGGGAGGGCCTCAACAATGAGCAGTTCTTC. Translation gives CASSLGVLREGLNNEQFF.